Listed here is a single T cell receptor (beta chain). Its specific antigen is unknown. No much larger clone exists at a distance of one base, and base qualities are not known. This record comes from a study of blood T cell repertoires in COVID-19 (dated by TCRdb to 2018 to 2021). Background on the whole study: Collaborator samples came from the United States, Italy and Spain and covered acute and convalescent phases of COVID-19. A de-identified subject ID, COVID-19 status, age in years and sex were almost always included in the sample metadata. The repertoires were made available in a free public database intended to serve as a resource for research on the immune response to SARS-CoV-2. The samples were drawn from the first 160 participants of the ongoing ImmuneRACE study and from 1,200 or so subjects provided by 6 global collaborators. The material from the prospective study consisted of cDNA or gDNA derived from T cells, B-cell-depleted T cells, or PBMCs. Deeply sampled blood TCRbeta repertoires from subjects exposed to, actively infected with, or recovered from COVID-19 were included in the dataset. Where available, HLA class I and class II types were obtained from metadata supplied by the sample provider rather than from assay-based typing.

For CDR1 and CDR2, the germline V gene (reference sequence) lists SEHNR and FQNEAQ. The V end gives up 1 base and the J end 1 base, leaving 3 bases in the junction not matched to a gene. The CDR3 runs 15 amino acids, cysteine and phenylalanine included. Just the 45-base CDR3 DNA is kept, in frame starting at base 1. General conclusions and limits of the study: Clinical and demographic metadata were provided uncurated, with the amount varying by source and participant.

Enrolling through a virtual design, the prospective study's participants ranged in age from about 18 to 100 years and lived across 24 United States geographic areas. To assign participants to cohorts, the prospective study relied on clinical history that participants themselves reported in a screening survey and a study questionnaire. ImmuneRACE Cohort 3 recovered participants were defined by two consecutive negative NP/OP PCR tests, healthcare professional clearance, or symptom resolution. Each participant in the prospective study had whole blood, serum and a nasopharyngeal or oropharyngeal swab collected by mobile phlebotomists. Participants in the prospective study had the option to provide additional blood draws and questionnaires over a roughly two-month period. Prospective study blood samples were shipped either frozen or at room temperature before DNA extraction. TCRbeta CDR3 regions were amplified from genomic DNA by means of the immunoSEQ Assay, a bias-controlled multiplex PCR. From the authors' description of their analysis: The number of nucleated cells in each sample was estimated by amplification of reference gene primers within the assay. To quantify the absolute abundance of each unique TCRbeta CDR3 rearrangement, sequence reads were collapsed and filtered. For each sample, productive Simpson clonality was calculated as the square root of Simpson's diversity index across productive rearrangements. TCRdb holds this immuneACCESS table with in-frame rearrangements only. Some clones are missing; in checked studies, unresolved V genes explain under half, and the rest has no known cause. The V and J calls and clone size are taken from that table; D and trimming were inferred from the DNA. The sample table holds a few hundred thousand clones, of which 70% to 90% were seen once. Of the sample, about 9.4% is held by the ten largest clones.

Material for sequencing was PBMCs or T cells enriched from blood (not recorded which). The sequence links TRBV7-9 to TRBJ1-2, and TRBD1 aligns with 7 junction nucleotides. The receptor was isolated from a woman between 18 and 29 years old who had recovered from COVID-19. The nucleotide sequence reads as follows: TGTGCCAGCAGCTTAGGGGACAGTCTTAACTATGGCTACACCTTC. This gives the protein CASSLGDSLNYGYTF. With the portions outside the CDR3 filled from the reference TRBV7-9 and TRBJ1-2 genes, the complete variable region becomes DTGVSQNPRHKITKRGQNVTFRCDPISEHNRLYWYRQTLGQGPEFLTYFQNEAQLEKSRLLSDRFSAERPKGSFSTLEIQRTEQGDSAMYLCASSLGDSLNYGYTFGSGTRLTVV.